What follows is one T cell receptor beta chain and its context. What it binds is not known. This PCR relied on a set of 60 Vbeta primers and 13 Jbeta primers. The repertoire was sequenced with immunoSEQ multiplex PCR; TCRdb's copy has only in-frame clones and lacks some. The sample holds 95,000 to 150,000 clones, roughly four fifths seen once. The data were taken from a study of cytomegalovirus exposure and HLA in healthy donors. This CDR3 has 13 amino acids. Germline V gene data show CDR1 as SGHNT and CDR2 as YYREEE (reference sequence). V lost 3 bases and J 5 bases, leaving 11 bases between the germline ends. The donors (healthy individuals) were bone marrow donors. Whole-study results and caveats: Later work found most CMV-associated TCR beta chains apparently HLA-restricted.

The source of this sequence is a woman between 50 and 59 years old in good health and CMV-seropositive. Sequencing was performed on PBMCs. This chain uses TRBV5-4 with TRBJ1-2; D may be TRBD1 (6 bases). CDR3 residues: CASSSDRSYGYTF. Here the CDR3 DNA reads TGTGCCAGCAGCTCGGACAGATCTTATGGCTACACCTTC.